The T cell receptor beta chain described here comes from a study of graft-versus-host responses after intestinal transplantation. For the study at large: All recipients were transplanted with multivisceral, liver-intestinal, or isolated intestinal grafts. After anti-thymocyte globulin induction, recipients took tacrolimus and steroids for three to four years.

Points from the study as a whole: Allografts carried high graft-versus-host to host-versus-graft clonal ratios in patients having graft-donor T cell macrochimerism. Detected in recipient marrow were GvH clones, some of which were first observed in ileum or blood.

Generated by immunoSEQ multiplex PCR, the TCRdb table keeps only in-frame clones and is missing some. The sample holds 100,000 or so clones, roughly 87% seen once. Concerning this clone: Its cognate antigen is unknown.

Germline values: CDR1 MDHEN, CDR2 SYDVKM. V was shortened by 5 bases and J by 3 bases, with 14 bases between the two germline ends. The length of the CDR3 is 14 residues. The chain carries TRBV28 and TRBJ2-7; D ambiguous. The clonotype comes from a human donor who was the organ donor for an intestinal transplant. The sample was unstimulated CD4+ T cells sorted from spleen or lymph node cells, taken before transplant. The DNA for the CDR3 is TGTGCCAGCAGTCCTTACCTCGGGCTCTACGAGCAGTACTTC. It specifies CASSPYLGLYEQYF.